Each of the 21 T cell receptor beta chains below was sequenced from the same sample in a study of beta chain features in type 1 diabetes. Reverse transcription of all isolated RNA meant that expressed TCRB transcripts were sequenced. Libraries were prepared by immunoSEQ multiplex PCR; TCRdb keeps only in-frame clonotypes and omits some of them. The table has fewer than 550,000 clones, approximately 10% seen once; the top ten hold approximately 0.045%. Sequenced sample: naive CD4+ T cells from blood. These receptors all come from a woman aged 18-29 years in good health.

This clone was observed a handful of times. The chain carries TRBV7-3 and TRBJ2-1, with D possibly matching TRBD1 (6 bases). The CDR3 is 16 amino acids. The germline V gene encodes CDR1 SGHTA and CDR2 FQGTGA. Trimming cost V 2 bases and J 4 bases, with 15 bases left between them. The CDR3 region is CASSLAGGTIYNEQFF. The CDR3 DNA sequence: TGTGCCAGCAGCTTAGCCGGTGGGACAATTTACAATGAGCAGTTCTTC.

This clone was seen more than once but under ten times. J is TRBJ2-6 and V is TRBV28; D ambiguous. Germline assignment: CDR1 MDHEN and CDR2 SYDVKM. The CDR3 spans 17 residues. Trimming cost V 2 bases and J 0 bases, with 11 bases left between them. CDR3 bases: TGTGCCAGCAGTTTAAGTTTCAAGTACTCTGGGGCCAACGTCCTGACTTTC. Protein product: CASSLSFKYSGANVLTF.

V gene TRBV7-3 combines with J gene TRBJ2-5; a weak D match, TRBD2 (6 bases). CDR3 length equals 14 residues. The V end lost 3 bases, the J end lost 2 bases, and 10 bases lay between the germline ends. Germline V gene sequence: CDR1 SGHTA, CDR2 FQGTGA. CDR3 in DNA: TGTGCCAGCAGCTTCGCGGGAAATCAAGAGACCCAGTACTTC. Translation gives CASSFAGNQETQYF.

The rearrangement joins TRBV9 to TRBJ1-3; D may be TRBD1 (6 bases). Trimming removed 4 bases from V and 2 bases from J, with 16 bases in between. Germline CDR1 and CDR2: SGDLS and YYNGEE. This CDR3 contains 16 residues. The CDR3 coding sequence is TGTGCCAGCAGCCGGACGAATCCAGGGGCTGGAAACACCATATATTTT. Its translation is CASSRTNPGAGNTIYF.

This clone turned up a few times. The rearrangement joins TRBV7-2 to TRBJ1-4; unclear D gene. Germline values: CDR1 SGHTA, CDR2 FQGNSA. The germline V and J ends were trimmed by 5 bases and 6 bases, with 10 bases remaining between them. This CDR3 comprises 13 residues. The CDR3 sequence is CASSPFPDEKLFF. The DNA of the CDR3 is TGTGCCAGCAGCCCCTTTCCAGATGAAAAACTGTTTTTT.

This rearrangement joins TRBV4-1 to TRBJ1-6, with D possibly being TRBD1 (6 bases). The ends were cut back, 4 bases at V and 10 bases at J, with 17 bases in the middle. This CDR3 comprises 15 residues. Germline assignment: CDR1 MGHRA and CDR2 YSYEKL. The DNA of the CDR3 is TGCGCCAGCAGCCGGCAGGACAGTCTTGACTCACCCCTCCACTTT. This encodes CASSRQDSLDSPLHF.

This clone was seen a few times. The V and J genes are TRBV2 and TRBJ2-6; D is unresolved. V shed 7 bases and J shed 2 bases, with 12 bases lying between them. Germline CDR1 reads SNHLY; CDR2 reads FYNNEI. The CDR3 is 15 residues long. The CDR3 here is CASTYRRAGANVLTF. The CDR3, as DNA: TGTGCCAGCACCTATCGTAGGGCTGGGGCCAACGTCCTGACTTTC.

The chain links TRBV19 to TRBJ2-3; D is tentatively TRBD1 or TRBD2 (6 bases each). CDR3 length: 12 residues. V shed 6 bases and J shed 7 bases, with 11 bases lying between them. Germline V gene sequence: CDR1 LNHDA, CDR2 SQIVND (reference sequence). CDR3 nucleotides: TGTGCCAGTAGGCGGGACACCTATACGCAGTATTTT. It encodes CASRRDTYTQYF.

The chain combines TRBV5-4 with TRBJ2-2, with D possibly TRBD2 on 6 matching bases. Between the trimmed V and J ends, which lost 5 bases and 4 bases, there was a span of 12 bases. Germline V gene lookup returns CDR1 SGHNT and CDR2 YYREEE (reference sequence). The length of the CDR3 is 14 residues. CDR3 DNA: TGTGCCAGCAGGCCTAGCGCCTTCACCGGGGAGCTGTTTTTT. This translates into CASRPSAFTGELFF.

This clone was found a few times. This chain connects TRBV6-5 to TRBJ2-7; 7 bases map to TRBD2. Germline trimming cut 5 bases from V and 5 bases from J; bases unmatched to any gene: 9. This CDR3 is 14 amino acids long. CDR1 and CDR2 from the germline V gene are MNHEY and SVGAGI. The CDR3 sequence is CASSAKFGRDEQYV. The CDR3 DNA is TGTGCCAGCAGTGCGAAGTTTGGGAGGGACGAGCAGTACGTC.

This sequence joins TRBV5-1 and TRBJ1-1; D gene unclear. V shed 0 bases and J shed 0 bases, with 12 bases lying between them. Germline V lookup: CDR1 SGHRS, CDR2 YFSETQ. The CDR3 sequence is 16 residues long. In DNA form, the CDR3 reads TGCGCCAGCAGCTTGGGAACGGTTCCCATGAACACTGAAGCTTTCTTT. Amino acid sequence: CASSLGTVPMNTEAFF.

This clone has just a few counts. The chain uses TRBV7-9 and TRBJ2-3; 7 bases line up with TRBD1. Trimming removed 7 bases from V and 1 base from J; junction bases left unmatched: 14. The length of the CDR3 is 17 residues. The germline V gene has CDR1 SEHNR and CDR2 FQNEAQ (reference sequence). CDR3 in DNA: TGTGCCAGCATCCCCAGGGAAGGGGGCTTCGGCACAGATACGCAGTATTTT. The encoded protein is CASIPREGGFGTDTQYF. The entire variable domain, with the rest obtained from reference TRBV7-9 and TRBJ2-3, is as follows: DTGVSQNPRHKITKRGQNVTFRCDPISEHNRLYWYRQTLGQGPEFLTYFQNEAQLEKSRLLSDRFSAERPKGSFSTLEIQRTEQGDSAMYLCASIPREGGFGTDTQYFGPGTRLTVL.

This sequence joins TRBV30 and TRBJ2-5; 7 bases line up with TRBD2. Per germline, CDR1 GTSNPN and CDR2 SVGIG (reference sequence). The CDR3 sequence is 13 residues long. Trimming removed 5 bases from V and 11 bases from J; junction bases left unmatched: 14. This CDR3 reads CAWASGGRSEQYF. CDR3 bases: TGTGCCTGGGCTAGCGGCGGTCGTTCAGAGCAGTACTTC.

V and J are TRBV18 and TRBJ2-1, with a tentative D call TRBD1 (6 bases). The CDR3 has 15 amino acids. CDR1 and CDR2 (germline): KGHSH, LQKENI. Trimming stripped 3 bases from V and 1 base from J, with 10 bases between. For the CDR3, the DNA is TGTGCCAGCTCACCGGGGGCAGGGTCCTACAATGAGCAGTTCTTC. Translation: CASSPGAGSYNEQFF. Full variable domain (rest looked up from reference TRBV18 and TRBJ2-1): NAGVMQNPRHLVRRRGQEARLRCSPMKGHSHVYWYRQLPEEGLKFMVYLQKENIIDESGMPKERFSAEFPKEGPSILRIQQVVRGDSAAYFCASSPGAGSYNEQFFGPGTRLTVL.

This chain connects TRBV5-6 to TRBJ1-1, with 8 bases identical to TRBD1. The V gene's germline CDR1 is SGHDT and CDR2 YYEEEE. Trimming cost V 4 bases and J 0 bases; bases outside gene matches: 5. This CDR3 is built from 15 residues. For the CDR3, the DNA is TGTGCCAGCAGCCCCCCGACAGGGGTGAACACTGAAGCTTTCTTT. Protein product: CASSPPTGVNTEAFF. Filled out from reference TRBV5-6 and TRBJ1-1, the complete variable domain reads DAGVTQSPTHLIKTRGQQVTLRCSPKSGHDTVSWYQQALGQGPQFIFQYYEEEERQRGNFPDRFSGHQFPNYSSELNVNALLLGDSALYLCASSPPTGVNTEAFFGQGTRLTVV.

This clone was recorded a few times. DNA for the CDR3: TGCAGCGTTGGGGCAGCCACAGATACGCAGTATTTT. The encoded protein is CSVGAATDTQYF. This chain uses TRBV29-1 with TRBJ2-3; D is undetermined. The CDR3 is 12 residues long. Trimming left V 4 bases short and J 2 bases short, with 7 bases between. The V gene's germline CDR1 is SQVTM and CDR2 ANQGSEA.

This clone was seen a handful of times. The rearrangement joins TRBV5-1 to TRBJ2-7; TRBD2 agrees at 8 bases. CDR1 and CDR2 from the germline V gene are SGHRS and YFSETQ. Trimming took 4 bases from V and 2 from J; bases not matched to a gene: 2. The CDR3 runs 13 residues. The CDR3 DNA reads TGCGCCAGCAGCGTTAGCGGGACCTACGAGCAGTACTTC. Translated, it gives CASSVSGTYEQYF.

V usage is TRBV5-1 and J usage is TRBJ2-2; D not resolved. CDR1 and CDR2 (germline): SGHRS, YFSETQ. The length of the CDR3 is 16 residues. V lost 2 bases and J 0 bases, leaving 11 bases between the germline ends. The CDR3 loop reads CASSFGRVSNTGELFF. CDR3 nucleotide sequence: TGCGCCAGCAGCTTTGGACGGGTTTCGAACACCGGGGAGCTGTTTTTT.

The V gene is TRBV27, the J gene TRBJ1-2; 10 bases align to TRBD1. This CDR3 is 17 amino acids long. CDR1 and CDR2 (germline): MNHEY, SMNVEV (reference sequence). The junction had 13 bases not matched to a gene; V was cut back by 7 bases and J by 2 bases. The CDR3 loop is CASTEIGTGVSNYGYTF. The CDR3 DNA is TGTGCCAGCACCGAAATTGGGACAGGGGTTTCCAACTATGGCTACACCTTC.

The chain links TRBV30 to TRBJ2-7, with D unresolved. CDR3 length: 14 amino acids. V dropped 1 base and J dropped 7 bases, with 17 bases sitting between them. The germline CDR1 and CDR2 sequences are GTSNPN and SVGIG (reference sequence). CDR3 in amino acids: CAWSDTPLRGEQYF. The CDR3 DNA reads TGTGCCTGGAGTGATACTCCCCTCCGCGGTGAGCAGTACTTC.

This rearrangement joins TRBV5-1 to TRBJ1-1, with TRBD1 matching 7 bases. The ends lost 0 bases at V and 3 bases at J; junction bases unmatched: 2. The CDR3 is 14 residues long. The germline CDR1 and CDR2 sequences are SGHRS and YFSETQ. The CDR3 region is CASSLEQGDTEAFF. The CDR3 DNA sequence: TGCGCCAGCAGCTTGGAGCAGGGGGACACTGAAGCTTTCTTT.